This TCR beta chain was documented in a study of radiation and T cells in renal cell carcinoma. The time point here: baseline pretreatment blood. As to treatment: 15 Gy SBRT to primary tumor, nephrectomy 4 weeks later. Some clones are missing from TCRdb's copy, which holds only in-frame ones; the method was immunoSEQ multiplex PCR. The table records 95,000 or so clones, around nine tenths of them present only once. The clonotype originates from a man aged 50 to 60 with renal cell carcinoma. The sequenced sample was blood, obtained from a patient whose treatment included radiotherapy and nephrectomy.

CDR3 bases: TGTGCCATCAGGTCGACAGGGACGGGACACACAGATACGCAGTATTTT. Translation gives CAIRSTGTGHTDTQYF. The chain joins TRBV10-3 to TRBJ2-3, with 7 positions matching TRBD1. The germline V gene encodes CDR1 ENHRY and CDR2 SYGVKD. After removal of 6 bases from V and 2 bases from J, the junction contained 11 bases not matched to a gene. The CDR3 is 16 amino acids.